A selection of T cell receptor beta chains follows, all from one sample in a study of CD8+CD57+ T cells in acquired aplastic anemia. TCRdb reprocessed the reads via MiXCR and lists one record per CDR3 protein. The sample has 150,000 to 200,000 distinct CDR3 sequences; around 40% are singletons. Source material: sorted CD4+, CD8+, or CD8+CD57+ T cells (not recorded which) from PBMCs. All receptors derive from a human donor in good health. Both conserved end residues are part of each CDR3. D genes are given only for firm matches.

TRBJ2-3	TRBV10-3	NA	CAISVGTGRGTDTQYF
TRBJ1-2	TRBV25-1	TRBD1	CASSVQGGYGYTF
TRBJ2-2	TRBV4-1	TRBD1	CASGQGGGQGLTGELFF
TRBJ2-6	TRBV7-8	NA	CASSASHSGANVLTF
TRBJ2-5	TRBV20-1	TRBD2	CSEASGRKETQYF
TRBJ2-1	TRBV19	NA	CASSIEAGSYNEQFF
TRBJ1-2	TRBV19	NA	CASSITGRINYGYTF
TRBJ2-3	TRBV5-1	NA	CASSLDTSTDTQYF
TRBJ1-4	TRBV7-9	NA	CATTNSPTNEKLFF
TRBJ2-1	TRBV7-7	NA	CASSLGGPDNEQFF
TRBJ1-6	TRBV15	NA	CATSDRSSYNSPLHF
TRBJ2-3	TRBV20-1	TRBD2	CSASPGTSGGDTQYF
TRBJ2-3	TRBV11-1	TRBD1	CASSLRNRDRPGDTQYF
TRBJ2-1	TRBV7-2	NA	CASSSQKTSQQFF
TRBJ2-2	TRBV28	NA	CASSLAGVRTGELFF